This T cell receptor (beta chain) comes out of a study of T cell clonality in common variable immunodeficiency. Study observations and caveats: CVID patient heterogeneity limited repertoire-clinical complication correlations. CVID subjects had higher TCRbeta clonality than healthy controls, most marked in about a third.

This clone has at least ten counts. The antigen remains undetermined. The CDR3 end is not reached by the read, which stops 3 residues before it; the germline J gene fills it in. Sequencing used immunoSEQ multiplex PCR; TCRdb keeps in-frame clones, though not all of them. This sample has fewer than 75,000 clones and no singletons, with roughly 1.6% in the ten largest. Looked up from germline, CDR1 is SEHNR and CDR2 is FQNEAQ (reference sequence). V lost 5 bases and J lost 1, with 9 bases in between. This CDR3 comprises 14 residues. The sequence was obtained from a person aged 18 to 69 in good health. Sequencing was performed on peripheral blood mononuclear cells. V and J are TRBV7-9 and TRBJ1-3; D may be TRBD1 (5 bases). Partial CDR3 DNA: TGTGCCAGCAGCCTCGAGGGGTCTGGAAACACC. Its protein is CASSLEGSGNT. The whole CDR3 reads CASSLEGSGNTIYF.